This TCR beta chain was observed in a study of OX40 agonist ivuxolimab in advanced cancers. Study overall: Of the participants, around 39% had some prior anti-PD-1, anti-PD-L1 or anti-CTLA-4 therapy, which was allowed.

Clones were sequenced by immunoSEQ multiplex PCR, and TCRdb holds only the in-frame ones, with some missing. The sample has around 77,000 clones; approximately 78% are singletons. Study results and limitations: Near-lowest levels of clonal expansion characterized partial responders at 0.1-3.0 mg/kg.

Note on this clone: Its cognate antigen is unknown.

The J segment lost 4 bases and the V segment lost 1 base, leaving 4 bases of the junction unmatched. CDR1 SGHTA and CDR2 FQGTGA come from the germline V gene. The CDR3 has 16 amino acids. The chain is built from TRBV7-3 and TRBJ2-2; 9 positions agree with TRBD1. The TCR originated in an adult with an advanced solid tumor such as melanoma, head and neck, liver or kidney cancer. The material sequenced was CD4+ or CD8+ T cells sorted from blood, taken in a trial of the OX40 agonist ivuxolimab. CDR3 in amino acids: CASSLNRGQGTGELFF. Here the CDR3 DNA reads TGTGCCAGCAGCTTAAACAGGGGGCAAGGCACCGGGGAGCTGTTTTTT.